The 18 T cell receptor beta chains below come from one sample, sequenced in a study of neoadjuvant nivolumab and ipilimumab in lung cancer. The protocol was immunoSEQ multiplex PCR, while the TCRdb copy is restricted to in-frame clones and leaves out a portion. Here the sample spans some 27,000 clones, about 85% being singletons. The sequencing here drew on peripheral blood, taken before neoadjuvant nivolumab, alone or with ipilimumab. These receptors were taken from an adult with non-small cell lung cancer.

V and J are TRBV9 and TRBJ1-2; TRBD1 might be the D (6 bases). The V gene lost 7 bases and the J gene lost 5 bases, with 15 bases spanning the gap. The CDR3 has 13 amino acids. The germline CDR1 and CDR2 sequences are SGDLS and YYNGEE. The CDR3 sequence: CASQGQSSYGYTF. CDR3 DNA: TGTGCCAGCCAGGGGCAGTCCTCTTATGGCTACACCTTC.

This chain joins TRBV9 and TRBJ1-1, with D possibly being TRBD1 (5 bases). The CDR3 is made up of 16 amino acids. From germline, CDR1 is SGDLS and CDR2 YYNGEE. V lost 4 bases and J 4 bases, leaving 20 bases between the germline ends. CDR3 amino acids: CASSPRTTPGSTEAFF. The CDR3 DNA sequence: TGTGCCAGCAGCCCCCGGACAACCCCGGGGAGCACTGAAGCTTTCTTT.

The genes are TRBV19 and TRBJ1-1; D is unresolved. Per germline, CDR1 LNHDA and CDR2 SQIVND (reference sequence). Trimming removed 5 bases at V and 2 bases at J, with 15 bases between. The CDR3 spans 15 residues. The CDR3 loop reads CASSLPGGPNTEAFF. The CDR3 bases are TGTGCCAGTAGTCTTCCGGGAGGGCCAAACACTGAAGCTTTCTTT.

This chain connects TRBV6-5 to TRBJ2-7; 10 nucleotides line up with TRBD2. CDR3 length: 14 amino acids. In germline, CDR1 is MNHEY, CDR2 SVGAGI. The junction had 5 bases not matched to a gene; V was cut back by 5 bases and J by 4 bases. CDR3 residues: CASSLAGASYEQYF. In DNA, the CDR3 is TGTGCCAGCAGTCTAGCGGGGGCGTCTTACGAGCAGTACTTC.

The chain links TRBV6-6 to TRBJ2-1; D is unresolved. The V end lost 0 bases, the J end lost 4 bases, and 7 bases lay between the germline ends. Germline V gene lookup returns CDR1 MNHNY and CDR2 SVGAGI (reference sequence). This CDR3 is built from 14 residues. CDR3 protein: CASSYSEKYNEQFF. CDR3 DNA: TGTGCCAGCAGTTACTCCGAGAAATACAATGAGCAGTTCTTC.

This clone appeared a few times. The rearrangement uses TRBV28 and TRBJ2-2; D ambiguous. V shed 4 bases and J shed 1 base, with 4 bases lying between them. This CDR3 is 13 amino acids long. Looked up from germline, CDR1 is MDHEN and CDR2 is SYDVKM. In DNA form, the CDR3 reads TGTGCCAGCAGTTGGGGGAACACCGGGGAGCTGTTTTTT. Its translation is CASSWGNTGELFF. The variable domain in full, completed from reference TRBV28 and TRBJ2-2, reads DVKVTQSSRYLVKRTGEKVFLECVQDMDHENMFWYRQDPGLGLRLIYFSYDVKMKEKGDIPEGYSVSREKKERFSLILESASTNQTSMYLCASSWGNTGELFFGEGSRLTVL.

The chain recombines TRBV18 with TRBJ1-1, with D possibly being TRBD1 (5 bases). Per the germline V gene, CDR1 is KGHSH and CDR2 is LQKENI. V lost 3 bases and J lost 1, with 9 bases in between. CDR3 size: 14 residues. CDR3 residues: CASSPDTENTEAFF. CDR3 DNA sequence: TGTGCCAGCTCACCGGACACAGAGAACACTGAAGCTTTCTTT.

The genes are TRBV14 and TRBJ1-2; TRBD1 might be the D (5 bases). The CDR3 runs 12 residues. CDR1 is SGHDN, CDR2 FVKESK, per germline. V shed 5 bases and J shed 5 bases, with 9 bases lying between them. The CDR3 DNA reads TGTGCCAGCAGCGTCTCAGGGTATGGCTACACCTTC. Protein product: CASSVSGYGYTF.

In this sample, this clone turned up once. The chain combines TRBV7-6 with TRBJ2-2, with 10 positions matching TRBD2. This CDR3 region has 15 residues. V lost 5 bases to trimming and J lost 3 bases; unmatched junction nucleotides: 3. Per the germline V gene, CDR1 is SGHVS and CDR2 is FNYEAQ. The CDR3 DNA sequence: TGTGCCAGCAGCCGAAGCGGGGGGGACACCGGGGAGCTGTTTTTT. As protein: CASSRSGGDTGELFF. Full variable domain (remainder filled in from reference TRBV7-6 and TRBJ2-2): GAGVSQSPRYKVTKRGQDVALRCDPISGHVSLYWYRQALGQGPEFLTYFNYEAQQDKSGLPNDRFSAERPEGSISTLTIQRTEQRDSAMYRCASSRSGGDTGELFFGEGSRLTVL.

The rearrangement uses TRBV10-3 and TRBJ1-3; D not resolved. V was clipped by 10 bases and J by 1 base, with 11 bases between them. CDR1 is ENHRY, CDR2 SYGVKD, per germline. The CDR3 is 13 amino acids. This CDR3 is CATMMGSGNTIYF. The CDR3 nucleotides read TGTGCCACGATGATGGGATCTGGAAACACCATATATTTT.

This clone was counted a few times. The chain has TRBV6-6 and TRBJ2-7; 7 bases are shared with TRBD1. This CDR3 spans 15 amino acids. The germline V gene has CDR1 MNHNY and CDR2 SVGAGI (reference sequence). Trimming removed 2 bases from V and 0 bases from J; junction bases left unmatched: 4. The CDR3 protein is CASSYGQVVSYEQYF. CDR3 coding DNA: TGTGCCAGCAGTTACGGACAGGTAGTCTCCTACGAGCAGTACTTC.

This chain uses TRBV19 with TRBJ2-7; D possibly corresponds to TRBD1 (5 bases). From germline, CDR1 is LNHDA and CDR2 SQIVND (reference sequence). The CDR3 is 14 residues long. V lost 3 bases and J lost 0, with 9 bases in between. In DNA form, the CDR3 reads TGTGCCAGTAGTATTTTCAGGGACTCCTACGAGCAGTACTTC. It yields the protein CASSIFRDSYEQYF.

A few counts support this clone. The DNA of the CDR3 is TGTGCCAGCAGCTCGGGTAGGCAGCGGCAAGAGACCCAGTACTTC. Its protein product is CASSSGRQRQETQYF. V is TRBV7-7 and J is TRBJ2-5; possibly TRBD2 for D (5 bases). The CDR3 covers 15 residues. V was trimmed by 4 bases and J by 2 bases, leaving 14 bases between them. Per germline, CDR1 SSHAT and CDR2 FNYEAQ (reference sequence).

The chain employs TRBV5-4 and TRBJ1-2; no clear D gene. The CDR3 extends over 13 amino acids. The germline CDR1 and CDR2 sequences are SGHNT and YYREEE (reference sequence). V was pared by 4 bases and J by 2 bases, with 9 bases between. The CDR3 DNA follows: TGTGCCAGCAGCCCTCGAAGAAACTATGGCTACACCTTC. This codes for CASSPRRNYGYTF. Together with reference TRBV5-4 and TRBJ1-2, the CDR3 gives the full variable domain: ETGVTQSPTHLIKTRGQQVTLRCSSQSGHNTVSWYQQALGQGPQFIFQYYREEENGRGNFPPRFSGLQFPNYSSELNVNALELDDSALYLCASSPRRNYGYTFGSGTRLTVV.

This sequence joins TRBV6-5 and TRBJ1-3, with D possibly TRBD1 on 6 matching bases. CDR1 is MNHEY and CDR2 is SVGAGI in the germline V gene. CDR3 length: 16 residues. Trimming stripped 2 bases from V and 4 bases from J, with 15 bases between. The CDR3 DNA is TGTGCCAGCAGTTACCTCCGACAGGCGGCAGGAAACACCATATATTTT. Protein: CASSYLRQAAGNTIYF.

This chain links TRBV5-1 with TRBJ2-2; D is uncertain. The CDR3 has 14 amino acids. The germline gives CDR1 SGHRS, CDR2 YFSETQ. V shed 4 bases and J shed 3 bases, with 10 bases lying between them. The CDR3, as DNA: TGCGCCAGCAGCCAGATCGCGGACACCGGGGAGCTGTTTTTT. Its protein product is CASSQIADTGELFF.

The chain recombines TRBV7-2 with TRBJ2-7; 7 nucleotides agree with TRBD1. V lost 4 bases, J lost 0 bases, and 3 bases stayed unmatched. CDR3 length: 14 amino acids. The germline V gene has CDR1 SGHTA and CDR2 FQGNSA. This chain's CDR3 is CASSSTGNSYEQYF. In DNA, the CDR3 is TGTGCCAGCAGCTCGACAGGGAACTCCTACGAGCAGTACTTC. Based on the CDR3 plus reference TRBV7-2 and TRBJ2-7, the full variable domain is GAGVSQSPSNKVTEKGKDVELRCDPISGHTALYWYRQSLGQGLEFLIYFQGNSAPDKSGLPSDRFSAERTGGSVSTLTIQRTQQEDSAVYLCASSSTGNSYEQYFGPGTRLTVT.

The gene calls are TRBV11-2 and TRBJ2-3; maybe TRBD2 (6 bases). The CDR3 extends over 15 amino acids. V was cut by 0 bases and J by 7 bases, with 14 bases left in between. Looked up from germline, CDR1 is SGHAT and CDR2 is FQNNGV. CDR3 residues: CASSLEKAAGYTQYF. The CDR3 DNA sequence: TGTGCCAGCAGCTTAGAGAAGGCAGCGGGTTATACGCAGTATTTT.